This T cell receptor beta chain was observed in a study of blood T cell repertoires in COVID-19. Across the study: COVID-19 samples from acute and convalescent phases originated in the United States, Italy and Spain.

Produced via immunoSEQ multiplex PCR; TCRdb's table is partial and in-frame only. The data show a few hundred thousand clones, about 80% seen once. This CDR3 contains 18 residues. Germline assignment: CDR1 MNHEY and CDR2 SMNVEV (reference sequence). V shed 0 bases, J shed 4 bases, and the junction held 13 bases outside the gene matches. V and J are TRBV27 and TRBJ1-2; TRBD1 aligns across 8 bases. The TCR sequence derives from a human donor in a cohort sampled during active COVID-19. Sequencing was done on a sample of peripheral blood. CDR3 bases: TGTGCCAGCAGTTTATCGATGGACAGGGTTGGGTATAGCTATGGCTACACCTTC. Translated, it gives CASSLSMDRVGYSYGYTF.